This passage covers 15 T cell receptor beta chains from one sample sequenced in a study of cytomegalovirus exposure and HLA in healthy donors (dated by TCRdb to about 2017). Libraries were prepared through the immunoSEQ multiplex PCR assay. TCRdb provides this immuneACCESS table in a form limited to in-frame rearrangements. Some clones are lacking; in checked studies, under half of them reflect an unresolved V gene, and why the rest are absent is not known. The sample contains around 220,000 clones, approximately 88% of them found a single time. The ten largest clones add up to over 11% of the sample. Sequenced input: PBMCs. These receptors were obtained from a woman younger than 45 in good health and CMV-seropositive.

This chain connects TRBV18 to TRBJ2-1; possibly TRBD2 for D (5 bases). The CDR3 is made up of 15 amino acids. Germline V gene data show CDR1 as KGHSH and CDR2 as LQKENI. V gave up 4 bases and J gave up 7 bases, with 17 bases separating them. The CDR3 protein is CASSLRTGLENEQFF. The CDR3 DNA sequence: TGTGCCAGCTCACTAAGGACTGGTTTAGAAAATGAGCAGTTCTTC.

This clone was seen more than once but under ten times. This chain joins TRBV5-1 and TRBJ2-7; 11 bases fit TRBD2. Germline CDR1 SGHRS, CDR2 YFSETQ. The CDR3 is 14 residues long. Trimming took 5 bases from V and 2 from J; bases not matched to a gene: 3. Here the CDR3 DNA reads TGCGCCAGCAGAGGGACTAGCGGAGCCTACGAGCAGTACTTC. It yields the protein CASRGTSGAYEQYF.

The J gene is TRBJ2-7, the V gene TRBV4-3, with D unclear. Trimming took 1 base from V and 3 from J, leaving 19 bases between them. CDR1 LGHNA and CDR2 YSLEER come from the germline V gene. This CDR3 is built from 17 residues. CDR3 nucleotides: TGCGCCAGCAGCCAAGCCCCTTTACATAGTCTTGGCTACGAGCAGTACTTC. This gives the protein CASSQAPLHSLGYEQYF.

The chain combines TRBV6-5 with TRBJ2-1; TRBD2 matches 8 bases. Germline V gene data show CDR1 as MNHEY and CDR2 as SVGAGI. Trimming removed 6 bases from V and 10 bases from J; junction bases left unmatched: 5. The CDR3 loop spans 12 amino acids. CDR3 amino acids: CASSLTSGEQFF. DNA for the CDR3: TGTGCCAGCAGCCTAACTAGCGGCGAGCAGTTCTTC.

This CDR3 is CASSPGAEPTGELFF. The CDR3 nucleotides are TGTGCCAGCAGCCCCGGGGCGGAACCCACCGGGGAGCTGTTTTTT. The chain uses TRBV25-1 and TRBJ2-2; D tentatively reads TRBD1 or TRBD2 (5 bases each). Looked up from germline, CDR1 is MGHDK and CDR2 is SYGVNS. This CDR3 is built from 15 residues. Trimming stripped 6 bases from V and 4 bases from J, with 15 bases between.

The rearrangement uses TRBV30 and TRBJ2-3; 7 positions agree with TRBD2. The CDR3 is 14 residues long. V trimming: 1 base; J trimming: 0 bases; junction bases outside the gene matches: 1. Germline loops: CDR1 GTSNPN, CDR2 SVGIG (reference sequence). CDR3 region: CAWSAGGSTDTQYF. In nucleotides, the CDR3 is TGTGCCTGGAGTGCGGGGGGAAGCACAGATACGCAGTATTTT.

The chain carries TRBV28 and TRBJ2-7; D is perhaps TRBD1 or TRBD2 (6 bases each). V lost 5 bases to trimming and J lost 1 base, with 12 bases between them. The CDR3 consists of 14 residues. Germline V gene lookup returns CDR1 MDHEN and CDR2 SYDVKM. CDR3: CASSLRGLSYEQYF. CDR3 nucleotides: TGTGCCAGCAGTCTCAGGGGACTGTCCTACGAGCAGTACTTC.

The CDR3 is CASSLYRGEKLFF. Written as DNA, the CDR3 is TGTGCCAGCAGCTTATACCGGGGTGAAAAACTGTTTTTT. The genes are TRBV11-2 and TRBJ1-4; no clear D. The CDR3 sequence is 13 residues long. Germline CDR1 and CDR2: SGHAT and FQNNGV. V was trimmed by 2 bases and J by 7 bases, leaving 8 bases between them.

The chain uses TRBV5-6 and TRBJ1-5, with D perhaps TRBD1 (5 bases). CDR3 size: 13 residues. V lost 1 base and J lost 4, with 6 bases in between. Germline-derived CDR1 and CDR2 are SGHDT and YYEEEE. In nucleotides, the CDR3 is TGTGCCAGCAGCTTGTCAGGGAATCAGCCCCAGCATTTT. Its protein product is CASSLSGNQPQHF.

The chain is built from TRBV11-2 and TRBJ2-4; D uncertain. CDR3 length equals 13 residues. The V end lost 8 bases, the J end lost 0 bases, and 8 bases lay between the germline ends. The germline V gene has CDR1 SGHAT and CDR2 FQNNGV. In nucleotides, the CDR3 is TGTGCCAGCCGGGTCCTAGCCAAAAACATTCAGTACTTC. It yields the protein CASRVLAKNIQYF.

The rearrangement joins TRBV2 to TRBJ2-7; D remains unclear. Germline V gene lookup returns CDR1 SNHLY and CDR2 FYNNEI. The CDR3 runs 13 residues. Trimming took 4 bases from V and 3 from J, leaving 10 bases between them. CDR3 amino acids: CASSGQIDYEQYF. CDR3 DNA sequence: TGTGCCAGCAGTGGTCAGATTGACTACGAGCAGTACTTC.

The rearrangement uses TRBV7-2 and TRBJ1-4, with 10 bases lining up with TRBD1. After removal of 5 bases from V and 7 bases from J, the junction contained 13 bases not matched to a gene. This CDR3 is 17 amino acids long. CDR1 and CDR2 from the germline V gene are SGHTA and FQGNSA. CDR3 loop: CASSARRGQGIGEKLFF. DNA for the CDR3: TGTGCCAGCAGCGCCCGCCGGGGACAGGGGATAGGTGAAAAACTGTTTTTT.

This clone was seen a few times. Other nucleotide sequences in the sample specify the same CDR3. This chain uses TRBV6-5 with TRBJ1-5; the match to TRBD1 covers 10 bases. The germline CDR1 and CDR2 sequences are MNHEY and SVGAGI. The V segment lost 6 bases and the J segment 5 bases; nucleotides outside the gene matches: 4. CDR3 length: 14 amino acids. CDR3 amino acids: CASSLGTGDQPQHF. The CDR3 coding sequence is TGTGCCAGCAGCCTAGGGACAGGGGATCAGCCCCAGCATTTT.

This chain connects TRBV4-3 to TRBJ2-1; D not resolved. This CDR3 comprises 14 residues. Trimming pared 1 base from V and 5 bases from J, leaving 9 bases between. The germline CDR1 and CDR2 sequences are LGHNA and YSLEER. The CDR3 loop reads CASSQVAGDNEQFF. CDR3 bases: TGCGCCAGCAGCCAAGTGGCAGGAGACAATGAGCAGTTCTTC.

The chain uses TRBV4-1 and TRBJ2-1; D not resolved. The CDR3 runs to 12 residues. CDR1 is MGHRA and CDR2 is YSYEKL in the germline V gene. Trimming left V 0 bases short and J 10 bases short, with 7 bases between. CDR3 sequence reads: CASSQDSREQFF. CDR3 sequence (DNA): TGCGCCAGCAGCCAAGACAGTCGGGAGCAGTTCTTC.